A single T cell receptor (beta chain) is shown here with its context. In the original workflow: Amplification of reference gene primers was used by the study to estimate nucleated cell counts. Method: immunoSEQ multiplex PCR; TCRdb's copy keeps in-frame clones and lacks some. V, J and clone size reflect that table, while D and trimming were determined from the DNA. The sample records approximately 80,000 clones, more than 75% being singletons. This sample stems from a study of blood T cell repertoires in COVID-19. Study-wide background: Acute and convalescent COVID-19 specimens originated in the United States, Italy and Spain. T cells, B-cell-depleted T cells, or PBMCs supplied cDNA or gDNA.

This CDR3 has 14 amino acids. CDR1 is SGHTA and CDR2 is FQGTGA in the germline V gene. After removal of 5 bases from V and 4 bases from J, the junction contained 7 bases not matched to a gene. The V and J genes are TRBV7-3 and TRBJ1-2; 7 nucleotides agree with TRBD1. Sample: peripheral blood. The sequence was obtained from a human donor in a cohort sampled during active COVID-19. For the CDR3, the DNA is TGTGCCAGCAGCGCGACCGGGACAGCCTATGGCTACACCTTC. It yields the protein CASSATGTAYGYTF.